This section outlines one TCR beta chain sequence together with its context. Its target is unknown. The CDR3 sequence is 13 residues long. The V gene lost 5 bases and the J gene lost 5 bases, with 13 bases spanning the gap. Germline CDR1 is SGHRS and CDR2 is YFSETQ. The data derive from a study of T cell responses to AZD1222 COVID-19 vaccine. Sequencing used immunoSEQ multiplex PCR; TCRdb keeps in-frame clones, though not all of them. The table includes 150,000 to 200,000 clones, about 92% detected once. General study findings and limits: Reportedly, nearly half of unique spike TCRs recognized epitopes outside B.1.351/B.1.1.7 mutations. The study identified only five to seven AZD1222 recipients as seropositive at baseline.

The rearrangement links TRBV5-1 to TRBJ1-1; D might be TRBD1 (5 bases). The TCR sequence derives from an adult who received the AZD1222 COVID-19 vaccine. The source material was peripheral blood, sampled 28 days after the second AZD1222 dose. The CDR3 protein is CASRPTGRTEAFF. CDR3 in DNA: TGCGCCAGCAGGCCTACGGGACGTACTGAAGCTTTCTTT.